Listed below are T cell receptor beta chains from one sample, sequenced in a study of CD4 T cells in relation to SARS-CoV-2 and coronaviruses. Here immunoSEQ multiplex PCR was the method, and the copy in TCRdb shows in-frame clones only, minus some. The sample has 35,000 to 45,000 clones, over 75% seen once. The antigens for these receptors are not known. Input material: memory CD4+ T cells from PBMCs, cultured in vitro. The receptors were gathered from an adult with COVID-19. The conserved cysteine and the conserved F or W are not part of the CDR3 here. The order of the fields is V gene, J gene, CDR3 protein.

v_call: TRBV7-9; j_call: TRBJ1-5; cdr3_aa: ASSEQGRNQPQH
v_call: TRBV29-1; j_call: TRBJ2-7; cdr3_aa: SAAQDHEQY
v_call: TRBV10-3; j_call: TRBJ2-1; cdr3_aa: AISEIAGHNTVYNEQF
v_call: TRBV7-9; j_call: TRBJ2-7; cdr3_aa: ASSLTLEEQY
v_call: TRBV10-3; j_call: TRBJ2-3; cdr3_aa: AISESRGNTDTQY
v_call: TRBV18; j_call: TRBJ2-2; cdr3_aa: ASSPISDGTGELF
v_call: TRBV28; j_call: TRBJ2-7; cdr3_aa: ASSLGAGGSYEQY
v_call: TRBV7-3; j_call: TRBJ2-3; cdr3_aa: ASSLTGGADTQY
v_call: TRBV19; j_call: TRBJ1-3; cdr3_aa: ASSMGLAGTIY
v_call: TRBV15; j_call: TRBJ2-7; cdr3_aa: ATSRGGAGPFYEQY
v_call: TRBV5-6; j_call: TRBJ2-7; cdr3_aa: ASSFYSDEQY
v_call: TRBV5-1; j_call: TRBJ2-1; cdr3_aa: ASSGTYNEQF
v_call: TRBV9; j_call: TRBJ1-1; cdr3_aa: ASSVMSASTEAF
v_call: TRBV9; j_call: TRBJ1-6; cdr3_aa: ASSVGSPAGSPLH
v_call: TRBV5-1; j_call: TRBJ2-7; cdr3_aa: ASSLAAGVTYEQY
v_call: TRBV25-1; j_call: TRBJ2-5; cdr3_aa: ASSDGRELKETQY
v_call: TRBV10-3; j_call: TRBJ2-1; cdr3_aa: AISDRSGSGYNEQF
v_call: TRBV24-1; j_call: TRBJ2-3; cdr3_aa: ATSVTTGDTDTQY
v_call: TRBV3-1/TRBV3-2; j_call: TRBJ1-4; cdr3_aa: ASSLGQGVNEKLF
v_call: TRBV27; j_call: TRBJ1-5; cdr3_aa: ASSLSRHDNQPQH
v_call: TRBV29-1; j_call: TRBJ1-2; cdr3_aa: SVAVSRDYGYT
v_call: TRBV12-3/TRBV12-4; j_call: TRBJ2-3; cdr3_aa: ASSPPTDTQY
v_call: TRBV12-3/TRBV12-4; j_call: TRBJ2-7; cdr3_aa: ASSFGGTYEQY
v_call: TRBV3-1/TRBV3-2; j_call: TRBJ2-2; cdr3_aa: ASSLPTAGELF
v_call: TRBV28; j_call: TRBJ2-7; cdr3_aa: ASSFTGTFPEQY
v_call: TRBV6-2/TRBV6-3; j_call: TRBJ2-7; cdr3_aa: ASSYWQGYEQY
v_call: TRBV7-9; j_call: TRBJ2-2; cdr3_aa: ASSSGPNSQNTGELF
v_call: TRBV28; j_call: TRBJ1-1; cdr3_aa: ASSLPLRTGSNTEAF
v_call: TRBV9; j_call: TRBJ2-3; cdr3_aa: ASSQALTDTQY
v_call: TRBV4-3; j_call: TRBJ2-6; cdr3_aa: ASSQGQSSSGANVLT
v_call: TRBV6-5; j_call: TRBJ2-1; cdr3_aa: ASSTGFSYNEQF
v_call: TRBV5-1; j_call: TRBJ2-6; cdr3_aa: ASSSGTGHPRGANVLT
v_call: TRBV30; j_call: TRBJ2-3; cdr3_aa: AWSRQGGTDTQY
v_call: TRBV20-1; j_call: TRBJ1-3; cdr3_aa: SASSGRASGNTIY
v_call: TRBV24-1; j_call: TRBJ1-1; cdr3_aa: ATSSGGGVNTEAF
v_call: TRBV5-4; j_call: TRBJ1-4; cdr3_aa: ASSLWTGLSTNEKLF
v_call: TRBV6-5; j_call: TRBJ1-3; cdr3_aa: ASSYRQGAGNTIY
v_call: TRBV6-4; j_call: TRBJ1-3; cdr3_aa: ASTLRDNSGNTIY
v_call: TRBV6-4; j_call: TRBJ2-1; cdr3_aa: ASRLQQGVWNEQF
v_call: TRBV3-1/TRBV3-2; j_call: TRBJ2-5; cdr3_aa: ASRPDRATTGETQY
v_call: TRBV6-7; j_call: TRBJ2-7; cdr3_aa: ANPLAGASHEQY
v_call: TRBV20-1; j_call: TRBJ2-2; cdr3_aa: SASGQARGTGELF
v_call: TRBV20-1; j_call: TRBJ1-1; cdr3_aa: SASATDMNTEAF
v_call: TRBV6-6; j_call: TRBJ2-7; cdr3_aa: ASSYPSGSSNEQY
v_call: TRBV7-9; j_call: TRBJ2-7; cdr3_aa: ASSWGQGTSYEQY
v_call: TRBV6-2/TRBV6-3; j_call: TRBJ2-2; cdr3_aa: ASTYSSGRYTGELF
v_call: TRBV10-2; j_call: TRBJ2-7; cdr3_aa: ASSDYRTSGSSYEQY
v_call: TRBV10-2; j_call: TRBJ2-1; cdr3_aa: ASRLAGGFGEQF
v_call: TRBV3-1/TRBV3-2; j_call: TRBJ2-3; cdr3_aa: ASSQFLVAGLITDTQY
v_call: TRBV6-5; j_call: TRBJ1-2; cdr3_aa: ASSLAGQGSYT